The source of this T cell receptor beta chain is a study of T-cell memory formation after mild COVID-19. Study-level results: Those CD4+ clones that contracted were mainly in CM and EM (CD8+ ones in EMRA).

This clonotype has at least ten counts. As yet, its antigen is unknown. Via MiXCR, TCRdb re-called the 5' RACE reads, giving one row per CDR3 protein. The data hold around 500,000 distinct CDR3 sequences, with approximately 18% observed a single time. This sequence was found in an adult woman who had mild COVID-19 (a few samples of this study predate the infection). Cell type and time point are not known. Input material: PBMCs or a T cell subset sorted from them (not recorded which).

The CDR3: CASSGGSGGQTYEQYF. In DNA form, the CDR3 reads TGTGCCAGCTCGGGGGGGAGCGGGGGACAAACCTACGAGCAGTACTTC. The gene calls are TRBV25-1 and TRBJ2-7; 8 bases map to TRBD2. The CDR3 has 16 residues. Germline trimming cut 8 bases from V and 2 bases from J; bases unmatched to any gene: 14. Germline values: CDR1 MGHDK, CDR2 SYGVNS.